This T cell receptor beta chain was observed in a study of cytomegalovirus exposure and HLA in healthy donors. The CDR3 extends over 14 amino acids. V lost 6 bases and J 8 bases, leaving 16 bases between the germline ends. Germline V gene sequence: CDR1 LNHDA, CDR2 SQIVND (reference sequence). With 60 Vbeta and 13 Jbeta primers, the PCR was carried out. The assay was immunoSEQ multiplex PCR, and TCRdb's table has in-frame clones only and misses some. The sample holds over 120,000 clones, less than 85% seen once. Study observations and caveats: Some V segments could not be told apart, so they were left out, TRBV6-2 and TRBV6-3 among them.

A remark on this clone: Its target is not known.

Sample: PBMCs. The chain joins TRBV19 to TRBJ1-4; TRBD1 might be the D (5 bases). The clonotype was recovered from a man between 18 and 35 years old in good health and CMV-seropositive. The CDR3: CASSDRNSKEKLFF. In DNA, the CDR3 is TGTGCCAGTAGCGACAGAAATTCCAAGGAAAAACTGTTTTTT. Together with reference TRBV19 and TRBJ1-4, the CDR3 gives the full variable domain: DGGITQSPKYLFRKEGQNVTLSCEQNLNHDAMYWYRQDPGQGLRLIYYSQIVNDFQKGDIAEGYSVSREKKESFPLTVTSAQKNPTAFYLCASSDRNSKEKLFFGSGTQLSVL.